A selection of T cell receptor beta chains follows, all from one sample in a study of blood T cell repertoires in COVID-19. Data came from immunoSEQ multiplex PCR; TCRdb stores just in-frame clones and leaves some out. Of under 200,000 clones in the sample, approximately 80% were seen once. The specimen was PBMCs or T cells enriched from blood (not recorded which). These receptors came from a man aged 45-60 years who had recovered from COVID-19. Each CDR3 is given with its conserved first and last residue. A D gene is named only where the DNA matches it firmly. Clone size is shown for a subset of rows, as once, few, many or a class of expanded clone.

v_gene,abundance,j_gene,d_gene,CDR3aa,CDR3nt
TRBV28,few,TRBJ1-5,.,CASSAGQPQHF,TGTGCCAGCAGCGCAGGTCAGCCCCAGCATTTT
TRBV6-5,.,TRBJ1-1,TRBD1,CAALEGGTTEAFF,TGTGCCGCCTTAGAAGGGGGCACCACTGAAGCTTTCTTT
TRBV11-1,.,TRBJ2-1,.,CASRGGTYHFEQFF,TGTGCCAGCAGAGGCGGGACCTACCACTTCGAGCAGTTCTTC
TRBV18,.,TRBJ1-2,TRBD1,CASSPPPGQGGYGYTF,TGTGCCAGCTCACCACCTCCGGGACAGGGAGGCTATGGCTACACCTTC
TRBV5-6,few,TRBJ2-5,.,CASRTDSVKTQYF,TGTGCTAGTCGCACCGACTCGGTGAAGACCCAGTACTTC
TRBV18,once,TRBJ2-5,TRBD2,CASSHIASGGPLETQYF,TGTGCCAGCTCACACATCGCGAGCGGGGGGCCTTTGGAGACCCAGTACTTC
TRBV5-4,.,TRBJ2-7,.,CASSLLASEQYF,TGTGCCAGCAGCCTCTTAGCATCCGAGCAGTACTTC
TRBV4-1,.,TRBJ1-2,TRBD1,CASSLLPDRGLGYGYTF,TGCGCCAGCAGCCTATTACCAGACAGGGGACTGGGCTATGGCTACACCTTC
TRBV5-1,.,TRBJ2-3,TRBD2,CASNQLAGADTQYF,TGCGCCAGTAACCAACTAGCGGGGGCAGATACGCAGTATTTT
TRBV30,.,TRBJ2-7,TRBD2,CAWRAPGGREYF,TGTGCCTGGAGGGCACCGGGGGGTCGGGAGTACTTC
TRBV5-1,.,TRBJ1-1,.,CASSLSNTEAFF,TGCGCCAGCAGTCTCTCGAACACTGAAGCTTTCTTT
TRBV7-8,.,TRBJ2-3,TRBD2,CASSKSSGGASFRTDTQYF,TGTGCCAGCAGCAAAAGTAGCGGGGGGGCCTCTTTTCGGACAGATACGCAGTATTTT
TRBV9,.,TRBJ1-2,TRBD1,CASSPTTGPIYGYTF,TGTGCCAGCAGCCCAACGACAGGGCCCATCTATGGCTACACCTTC
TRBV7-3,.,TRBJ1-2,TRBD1,CASSWGQGGMGGYTF,TGTGCCAGCAGCTGGGGACAGGGTGGAATGGGTGGCTACACCTTC
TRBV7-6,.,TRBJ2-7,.,CASSLEQGGGRQYF,TGTGCCAGCAGCTTAGAGCAGGGTGGGGGGAGGCAGTACTTC
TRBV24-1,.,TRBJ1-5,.,CATSEPGQRAQHF,TGTGCCACCAGTGAGCCGGGACAAAGGGCCCAGCATTTT
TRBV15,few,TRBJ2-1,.,CATRLSGINEQFF,TGTGCCACTAGATTGTCAGGGATCAATGAGCAGTTCTTC
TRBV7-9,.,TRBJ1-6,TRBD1,CASSLKGQGSPLHF,TGTGCCAGCAGCTTAAAGGGACAGGGGTCACCCCTCCACTTT
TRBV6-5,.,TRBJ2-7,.,CASSRATEQYF,TGTGCCAGCAGCCGAGCTACTGAGCAGTACTTC
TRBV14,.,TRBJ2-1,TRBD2,CASSQDLGGAGALDEQFF,TGTGCCAGCAGCCAAGACCTCGGGGGGGCGGGAGCGCTCGATGAGCAGTTCTTC
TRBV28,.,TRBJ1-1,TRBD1,CASRPTGGEAFF,TGTGCCAGCAGACCAACAGGGGGTGAAGCTTTCTTT
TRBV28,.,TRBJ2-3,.,CASIGASTDTQYF,TGTGCCAGCATAGGGGCCAGCACAGATACGCAGTATTTT
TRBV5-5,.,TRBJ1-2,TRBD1,CASSWGQGYGYTF,TGTGCCAGCAGCTGGGGACAGGGATATGGCTACACCTTC
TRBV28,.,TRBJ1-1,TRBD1,CASRGTGGPTEAFF,TGTGCCAGCAGGGGGACAGGGGGCCCCACTGAAGCTTTCTTT
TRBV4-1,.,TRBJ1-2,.,CASSQAPGRGYGYTF,TGCGCCAGCAGCCAAGCGCCAGGCCGGGGCTATGGCTACACCTTC
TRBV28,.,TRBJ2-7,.,CAATGSLYEQYF,TGTGCCGCTACAGGGTCGTTATACGAGCAGTACTTC
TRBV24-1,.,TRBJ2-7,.,CATSDELSGVVDF,TGTGCCACCAGTGATGAACTTAGCGGCGTGGTAGACTTC
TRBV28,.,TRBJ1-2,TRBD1,CASRGTTGGWVNGYTF,TGTGCCAGCAGGGGGACTACAGGGGGTTGGGTTAATGGCTACACCTTC
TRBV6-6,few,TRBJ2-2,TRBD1,CASRQGADTGELFF,TGTGCCAGCAGACAGGGGGCCGACACCGGGGAGCTGTTTTTT
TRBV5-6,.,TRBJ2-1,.,CASSLGDTPWSYNEQFF,TGTGCCAGCAGCTTGGGAGACACCCCGTGGTCCTACAATGAGCAGTTCTTC
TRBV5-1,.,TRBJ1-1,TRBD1,CASGTGSYGSDTEAFF,TGCGCCAGCGGGACAGGGAGCTATGGATCGGACACTGAAGCTTTCTTT